This TCR beta chain originates from a study of shared clonotypes between healthy human individuals. Overall study: For every donor, three CD4 naive, three CD4 memory, two CD8 naive and one CD8 memory plates were used.

Method: immunoSEQ multiplex PCR; TCRdb's copy keeps in-frame clones and lacks some. The data contain 1.5 million to 2.5 million clones, approximately 94% of them singletons. Naive CD8 cells lacked CD45RO, underwent positive selection for CCR7 and left out terminally differentiated effector memory CD45RA+ cells. Regarding this clone: The antigen remains undetermined.

V lost 10 bases and J 9 bases, leaving 10 bases between the germline ends. The CDR3 length is 10 residues. The V gene's germline CDR1 is MGHRA and CDR2 YSYEKL. Overall study findings and caveats: Naive CD4 clonotypes were shared across a few donors at around 5%.

This TCR came from a man between 18 and 29 years old in good health. The chain links TRBV4-1 to TRBJ1-5; D possibly corresponds to TRBD1 (6 bases). Sequences were obtained from naive CD8+ T cells sorted from blood. The CDR3 loop reads CANKTGPQHF. CDR3 coding DNA: TGCGCCAACAAGACAGGGCCCCAGCATTTT.